Each of the 25 T cell receptor beta chains below was sequenced from the same sample in a study of cytomegalovirus exposure and HLA in healthy donors. The PCR ran on 60 Vbeta and 13 Jbeta primers. Method: immunoSEQ multiplex PCR; TCRdb's copy keeps in-frame clones and lacks some. Here the sample spans approximately 110,000 clones, 75% to 90% being singletons. Specimen: PBMCs. The receptors were gathered from a man aged 45-65 years in good health and CMV-seronegative.

The V call is TRBV14, the J call TRBJ2-2; perhaps TRBD2 as D (6 bases). This CDR3 spans 15 amino acids. The germline V and J ends were trimmed by 3 bases and 3 bases, with 11 bases remaining between them. The germline V gene encodes CDR1 SGHDN and CDR2 FVKESK. CDR3: CASSQRGLDTGELFF. Written as DNA, the CDR3 is TGTGCCAGCAGCCAGCGGGGTTTGGACACCGGGGAGCTGTTTTTT.

The chain combines TRBV1 with TRBJ2-7; the listed D gene, TRBD2, was not tested against the DNA. TRBV1 constitutes a pseudogene. This CDR3 comprises 15 residues. The CDR3 spells CTSSDPTSGSYEQYF. DNA for the CDR3: TGCACCAGCAGCGACCCGACTAGCGGGAGCTACGAGCAGTACTTC.

This rearrangement joins TRBV19 to TRBJ2-1; 7 positions agree with TRBD2. The CDR3 runs to 11 residues. CDR1 LNHDA and CDR2 SQIVND come from the germline V gene (reference sequence). After removal of 5 bases from V and 10 bases from J, the junction contained 2 bases not matched to a gene. The CDR3 DNA reads TGTGCCAGTAGTTCACTAGCGGAGCAGTTCTTC. It is translated as CASSSLAEQFF.

The rearrangement joins TRBV10-3 to TRBJ1-4; TRBD1 matches at 8 bases. Trimming took 2 bases from V and 4 from J; bases not matched to a gene: 0. Germline V gene lookup returns CDR1 ENHRY and CDR2 SYGVKD. The CDR3 runs 14 residues. The CDR3 DNA is TGTGCCATCAGTGAGGGGACAGGTAATGAAAAACTGTTTTTT. Translated, it gives CAISEGTGNEKLFF.

V and J are TRBV27 and TRBJ2-1; D unresolved. The CDR3 spans 11 residues. The V end was cut by 6 bases, the J end by 6 bases, with 6 bases between. Germline values: CDR1 MNHEY, CDR2 SMNVEV (reference sequence). CDR3 in DNA: TGTGCCAGCAGCCGGAGCAATGAGCAGTTCTTC. Its protein is CASSRSNEQFF.

CDR3 loop: CASVGGSEQYF. The CDR3 DNA is TGTGCCAGTGTAGGGGGCAGCGAGCAGTACTTC. The chain employs TRBV28 and TRBJ2-7; 7 bases fit TRBD1. J lost 6 bases, V lost 9 bases, and 5 bases had no gene match. This CDR3 spans 11 amino acids. Per germline, CDR1 MDHEN and CDR2 SYDVKM.

The chain has TRBV28 and TRBJ1-2; 7 nucleotides line up with TRBD1. V shed 1 base, J shed 6 bases, and the junction held 2 bases outside the gene matches. Per germline, CDR1 MDHEN and CDR2 SYDVKM. The CDR3 spans 13 residues. In DNA form, the CDR3 reads TGTGCCAGCAGTTTATCCGGGACAGATGGCTACACCTTC. The encoded protein is CASSLSGTDGYTF.

The chain uses TRBV5-1 and TRBJ2-3, with 12 bases lining up with TRBD2. With 0 bases clipped from V and 4 bases from J, the junction kept 6 bases outside the gene matches. The CDR3 totals 17 residues. CDR1 is SGHRS, CDR2 YFSETQ, per germline. This CDR3 reads CASSLAGGLAGADTQYF. CDR3 nucleotides: TGCGCCAGCAGCTTGGCCGGGGGACTAGCGGGCGCAGATACGCAGTATTTT.

The V and J genes are TRBV29-1 and TRBJ2-2; D uncertain. Germline assignment: CDR1 SQVTM and CDR2 ANQGSEA. The ends were cut back, 3 bases at V and 2 bases at J, with 4 bases in the middle. This CDR3 comprises 12 residues. The CDR3 here is CSVEGNTGELFF. In nucleotides, the CDR3 is TGCAGCGTTGAGGGCAACACCGGGGAGCTGTTTTTT.

The chain links TRBV5-4 to TRBJ1-1; possibly TRBD1 for D (5 bases). Trimming removed 3 bases from V and 1 base from J, with 10 bases in between. CDR3 length equals 14 residues. The germline gives CDR1 SGHNT, CDR2 YYREEE (reference sequence). The CDR3 DNA follows: TGTGCCAGCAGCTCGAGACAGTCGAACACTGAAGCTTTCTTT. This encodes CASSSRQSNTEAFF.

This chain joins TRBV13 and TRBJ1-1; D gene uncertain. Germline V gene sequence: CDR1 PRHDT, CDR2 FYEKMQ (reference sequence). The CDR3 is 15 residues long. Trimming removed 3 bases at V and 1 base at J, with 12 bases between. The CDR3, as DNA: TGTGCCAGCAGCTTGGCAGGCTTCAAGAACACTGAAGCTTTCTTT. Protein sequence: CASSLAGFKNTEAFF.

The chain links TRBV2 to TRBJ2-1, with D unresolved. From germline, CDR1 is SNHLY and CDR2 FYNNEI. V lost 10 bases, J lost 1 base, and 2 bases lay in between. This CDR3 spans 10 amino acids. CDR3 DNA sequence: TGTGCCATATCCTACAATGAGCAGTTCTTC. Translating gives CAISYNEQFF.

The rearrangement links TRBV7-9 to TRBJ2-3; 10 bases line up with TRBD2. Germline V gives CDR1 SEHNR, CDR2 FQNEAQ (reference sequence). V trimming: 3 bases; J trimming: 3 bases; junction bases outside the gene matches: 6. The CDR3 length is 16 residues. CDR3 DNA: TGTGCCAGCAGCTTCTGGGCTAGCGGGGGAACAGATACGCAGTATTTT. Amino acid sequence: CASSFWASGGTDTQYF.

This chain joins TRBV9 and TRBJ2-7; D is ambiguous. V lost 4 bases and J 6 bases, leaving 14 bases between the germline ends. This CDR3 region has 13 residues. Germline-derived CDR1 and CDR2 are SGDLS and YYNGEE. CDR3 region: CASSPRVGSEQYF. CDR3 bases: TGTGCCAGCAGCCCCCGGGTGGGTAGCGAGCAGTACTTC.

This chain connects TRBV6-1 to TRBJ1-1, with TRBD1 matching over 10 bases. The CDR3 covers 18 residues. CDR1 and CDR2 from the germline V gene are MNHNS and SASEGT. Germline trimming cut 4 bases from V and 0 bases from J; bases unmatched to any gene: 11. CDR3 in amino acids: CASSGGDRGLYVNTEAFF. In DNA, the CDR3 is TGTGCCAGCAGTGGAGGCGACAGGGGGCTATATGTGAACACTGAAGCTTTCTTT.

The chain combines TRBV19 with TRBJ2-1; a weak D match, TRBD2 (5 bases). CDR1 LNHDA and CDR2 SQIVND come from the germline V gene (reference sequence). This CDR3 is built from 14 residues. V lost 3 bases to trimming and J lost 0 bases, with 6 bases between them. This CDR3 reads CASSIGSSYNEQFF. The CDR3, as DNA: TGTGCCAGTAGTATTGGGAGCTCCTACAATGAGCAGTTCTTC.

Regarding this clone: Germline and junction disagree at one end, which may indicate a read error. The CDR3 protein is CASSQRGGEETQYF. The CDR3 DNA follows: TGTGCTAGCAGTCAGCGAGGGGGCGAAGAGACCCAGTACTTC. The chain links TRBV7-7 to TRBJ2-5, with 7 positions matching TRBD1. The germline CDR1 and CDR2 sequences are SSHAT and FNYEAQ (reference sequence). The CDR3 has 14 residues.

The genes are TRBV2 and TRBJ1-4; D call uncertain. The CDR3 totals 11 residues. Trimming shortened V by 3 bases and J by 14 bases, and 10 bases separated the two germline ends. Germline V gene lookup returns CDR1 SNHLY and CDR2 FYNNEI. CDR3 DNA: TGTGCCAGCAGTGAGGAGGGCTGGCTGTTTTTT. Protein product: CASSEEGWLFF.

This chain joins TRBV6-5 and TRBJ2-2, with 7 nucleotides matching TRBD1. After removal of 6 bases from V and 1 base from J, the junction contained 2 bases not matched to a gene. CDR1 and CDR2 from the germline V gene are MNHEY and SVGAGI. This CDR3 comprises 14 residues. CDR3 in DNA: TGTGCCAGCAGGCGACAGGGGAACACCGGGGAGCTGTTTTTT. Residues: CASRRQGNTGELFF.

This chain joins TRBV6-5 and TRBJ1-5; a weak D match, TRBD1 (6 bases). In germline, CDR1 is MNHEY, CDR2 SVGAGI. The V end was cut by 6 bases, the J end by 7 bases, with 16 bases between. The CDR3 runs to 14 residues. The CDR3 protein is CASSAAGGRQPQHF. The CDR3 region has the DNA TGTGCCAGCAGCGCTGCGGGGGGGCGGCAGCCCCAGCATTTT.

A single count supports this clone. The V and J genes are TRBV5-8 and TRBJ2-3; TRBD2 is a possible D gene (5 bases). From germline, CDR1 is SGHTS and CDR2 YDEGEE. The CDR3 is 13 amino acids. V dropped 1 base and J dropped 6 bases, with 9 bases sitting between them. DNA for the CDR3: TGTGCCAGCAGCTTGTCTTCGGGGGATACGCAGTATTTT. This gives the protein CASSLSSGDTQYF.

This chain joins TRBV5-6 and TRBJ2-5, with 10 bases lining up with TRBD2. V trimming: 3 bases; J trimming: 6 bases; junction bases outside the gene matches: 8. Germline CDR1 reads SGHDT; CDR2 reads YYEEEE. CDR3 length: 15 amino acids. The CDR3: CASSSPGLARQTQYF. CDR3 coding DNA: TGTGCCAGCAGCTCACCGGGACTAGCGAGGCAGACCCAGTACTTC.

V gene TRBV11-3 combines with J gene TRBJ2-2; 7 bases are shared with TRBD2. Trimming cost V 0 bases and J 0 bases; bases outside gene matches: 1. This CDR3 comprises 16 residues. The germline V gene encodes CDR1 SGHNT and CDR2 YENEEA. The CDR3 nucleotides are TGTGCCAGCAGCTTAGAGGGAGGGTCGAACACCGGGGAGCTGTTTTTT. Its protein is CASSLEGGSNTGELFF. Based on the CDR3 plus reference TRBV11-3 and TRBJ2-2, the full variable domain is EAGVVQSPRYKIIEKKQPVAFWCNPISGHNTLYWYLQNLGQGPELLIRYENEEAVDDSQLPKDRFSAERLKGVDSTLKIQPAELGDSAVYLCASSLEGGSNTGELFFGEGSRLTVL.

Only one count was recorded for this clone. The genes are TRBV28 and TRBJ2-5, with 8 bases lining up with TRBD1. V dropped 6 bases and J dropped 5; count of bases not matched to a gene: 5. This CDR3 is 13 amino acids long. The germline gives CDR1 MDHEN, CDR2 SYDVKM. CDR3 sequence reads: CASSRQGWETQYF. In nucleotides, the CDR3 is TGTGCCAGCAGCCGACAGGGGTGGGAGACCCAGTACTTC.

The chain has TRBV6-1 and TRBJ2-4, with 12 bases matching TRBD1. The CDR3 spans 16 residues. V dropped 4 bases and J dropped 9; count of bases not matched to a gene: 10. Germline CDR1 and CDR2: MNHNS and SASEGT. The CDR3 is CASSAPGTGGAVIQYF. CDR3 nucleotide sequence: TGTGCCAGCAGTGCCCCTGGGACAGGGGGCGCGGTCATTCAGTACTTC.